This T cell receptor (beta chain) comes out of a study of T cells after yellow fever vaccination. TCRdb fed the 5' RACE reads into MiXCR, producing one record per CDR3 protein. The sample has some 670,000 distinct CDR3 sequences; about 12% are singletons. The V gene end was trimmed by 3 bases and the J gene end by 8 bases; junction bases not matched to a gene: 7. The CDR3 runs to 15 residues. CDR1 GTSNPN and CDR2 SVGIG come from the germline V gene (reference sequence). This sequence originates from a man aged 25 to 45 who received the YFV17D yellow fever vaccine. The V call is TRBV30, the J call TRBJ2-1; 13 positions match TRBD2. Sample: PBMCs, taken on the day of the yellow fever booster vaccination. As DNA, the CDR3 is TGTGCCTGGAGCCTGACTAGCGGGAGGTGGGATGAGCAGTTCTTC. As protein: CAWSLTSGRWDEQFF.